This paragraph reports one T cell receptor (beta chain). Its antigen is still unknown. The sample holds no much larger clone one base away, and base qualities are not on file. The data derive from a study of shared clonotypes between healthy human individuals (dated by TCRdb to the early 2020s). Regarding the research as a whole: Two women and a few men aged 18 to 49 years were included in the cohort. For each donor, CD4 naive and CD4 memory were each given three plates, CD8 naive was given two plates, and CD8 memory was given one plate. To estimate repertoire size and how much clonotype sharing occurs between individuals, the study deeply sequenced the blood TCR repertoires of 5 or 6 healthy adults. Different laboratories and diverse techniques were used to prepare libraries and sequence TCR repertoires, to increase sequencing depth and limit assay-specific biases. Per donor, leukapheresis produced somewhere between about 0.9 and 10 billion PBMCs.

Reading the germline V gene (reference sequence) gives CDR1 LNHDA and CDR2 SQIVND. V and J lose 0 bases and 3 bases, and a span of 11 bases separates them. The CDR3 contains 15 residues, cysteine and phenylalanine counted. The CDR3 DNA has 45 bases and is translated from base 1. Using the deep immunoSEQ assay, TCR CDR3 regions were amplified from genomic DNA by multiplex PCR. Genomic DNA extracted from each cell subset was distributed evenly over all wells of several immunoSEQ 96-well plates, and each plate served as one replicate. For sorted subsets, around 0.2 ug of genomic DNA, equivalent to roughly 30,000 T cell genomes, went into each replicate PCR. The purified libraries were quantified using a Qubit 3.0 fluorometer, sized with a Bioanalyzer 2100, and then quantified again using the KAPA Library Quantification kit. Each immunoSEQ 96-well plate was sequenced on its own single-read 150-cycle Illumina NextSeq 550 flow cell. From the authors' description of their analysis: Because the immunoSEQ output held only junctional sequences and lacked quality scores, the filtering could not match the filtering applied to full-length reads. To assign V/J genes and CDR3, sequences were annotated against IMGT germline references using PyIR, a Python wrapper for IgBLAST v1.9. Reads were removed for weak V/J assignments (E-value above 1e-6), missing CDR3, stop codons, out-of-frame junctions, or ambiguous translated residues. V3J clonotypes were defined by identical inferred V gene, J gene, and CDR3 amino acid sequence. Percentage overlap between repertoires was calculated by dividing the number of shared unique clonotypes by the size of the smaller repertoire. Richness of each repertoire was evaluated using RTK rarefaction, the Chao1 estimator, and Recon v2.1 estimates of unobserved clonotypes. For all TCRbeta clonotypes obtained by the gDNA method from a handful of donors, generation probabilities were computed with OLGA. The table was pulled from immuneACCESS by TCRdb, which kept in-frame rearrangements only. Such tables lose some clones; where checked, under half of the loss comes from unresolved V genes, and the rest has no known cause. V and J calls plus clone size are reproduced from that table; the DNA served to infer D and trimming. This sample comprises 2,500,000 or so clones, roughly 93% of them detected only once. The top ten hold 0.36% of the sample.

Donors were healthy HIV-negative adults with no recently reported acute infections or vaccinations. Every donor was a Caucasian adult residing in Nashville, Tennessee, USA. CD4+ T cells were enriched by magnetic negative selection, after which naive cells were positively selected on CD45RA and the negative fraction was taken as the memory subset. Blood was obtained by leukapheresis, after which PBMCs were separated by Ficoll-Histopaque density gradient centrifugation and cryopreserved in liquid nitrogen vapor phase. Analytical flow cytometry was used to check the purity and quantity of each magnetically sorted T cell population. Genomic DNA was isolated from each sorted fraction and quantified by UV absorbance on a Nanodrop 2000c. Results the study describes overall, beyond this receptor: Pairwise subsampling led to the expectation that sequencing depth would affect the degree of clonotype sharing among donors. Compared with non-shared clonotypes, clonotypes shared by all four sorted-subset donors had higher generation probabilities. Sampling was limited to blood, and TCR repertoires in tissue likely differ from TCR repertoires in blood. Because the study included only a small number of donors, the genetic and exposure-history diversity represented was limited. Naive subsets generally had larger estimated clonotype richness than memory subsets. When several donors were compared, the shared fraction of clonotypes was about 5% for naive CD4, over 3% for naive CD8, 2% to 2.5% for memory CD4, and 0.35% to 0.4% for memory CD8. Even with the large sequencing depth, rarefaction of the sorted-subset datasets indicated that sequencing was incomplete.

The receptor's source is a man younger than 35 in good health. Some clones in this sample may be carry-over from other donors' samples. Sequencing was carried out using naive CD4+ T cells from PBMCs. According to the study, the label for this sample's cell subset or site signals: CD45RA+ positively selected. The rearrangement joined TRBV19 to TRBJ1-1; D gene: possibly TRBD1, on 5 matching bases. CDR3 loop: CASSIEGEGHTEAFF. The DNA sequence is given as TGTGCCAGTAGTATAGAAGGGGAAGGGCACACTGAAGCTTTCTTT.